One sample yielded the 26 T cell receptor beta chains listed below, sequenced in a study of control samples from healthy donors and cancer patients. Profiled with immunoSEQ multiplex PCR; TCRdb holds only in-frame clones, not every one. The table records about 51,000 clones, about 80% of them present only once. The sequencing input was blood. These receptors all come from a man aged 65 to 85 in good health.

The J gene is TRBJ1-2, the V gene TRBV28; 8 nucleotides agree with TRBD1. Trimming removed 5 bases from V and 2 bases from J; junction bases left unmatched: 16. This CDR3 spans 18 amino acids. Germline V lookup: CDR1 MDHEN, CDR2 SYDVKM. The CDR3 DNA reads TGTGCCAGCAGTCCCCGACAGGGGATCTATTTCCGGAACTATGGCTACACCTTC. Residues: CASSPRQGIYFRNYGYTF.

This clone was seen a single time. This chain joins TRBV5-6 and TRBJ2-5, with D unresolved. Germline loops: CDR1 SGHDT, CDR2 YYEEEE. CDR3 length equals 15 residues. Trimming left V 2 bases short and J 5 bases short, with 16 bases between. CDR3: CASSLSTRSLETQYF. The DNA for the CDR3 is TGTGCCAGCAGCTTATCCACGCGGAGCTTGGAGACCCAGTACTTC.

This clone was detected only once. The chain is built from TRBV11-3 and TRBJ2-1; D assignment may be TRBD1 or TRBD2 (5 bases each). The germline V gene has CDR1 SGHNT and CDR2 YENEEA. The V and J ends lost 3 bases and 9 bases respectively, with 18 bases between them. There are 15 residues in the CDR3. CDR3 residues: CASSFGAIRVGEQFF. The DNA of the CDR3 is TGTGCCAGCAGCTTCGGGGCTATCCGGGTCGGTGAGCAGTTCTTC.

The CDR3 spells CAISATGTSGTHPLEQYF. In DNA form, the CDR3 reads TGTGCCATCAGTGCTACTGGGACTAGCGGGACTCACCCCCTCGAGCAGTACTTC. The chain is built from TRBV10-3 and TRBJ2-7, with 13 bases matching TRBD2. Germline CDR1 reads ENHRY; CDR2 reads SYGVKD. V dropped 4 bases and J dropped 6; count of bases not matched to a gene: 15. There are 18 residues in the CDR3.

Here the CDR3 DNA reads TGCGCCAGCAGCTTGGATACAGGGGGCACTGAAGCTTTCTTT. Amino acid sequence: CASSLDTGGTEAFF. The chain has TRBV5-1 and TRBJ1-1; TRBD1 matches 8 bases. CDR1 is SGHRS, CDR2 YFSETQ, per germline. The CDR3 consists of 14 residues. V lost 0 bases, J lost 4 bases, and 2 bases stayed unmatched.

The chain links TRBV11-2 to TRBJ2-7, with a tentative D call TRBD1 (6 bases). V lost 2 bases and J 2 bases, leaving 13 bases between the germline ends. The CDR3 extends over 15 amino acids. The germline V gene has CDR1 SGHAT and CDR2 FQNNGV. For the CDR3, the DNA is TGTGCCAGCAGCTTAAATCCGACAGGCACCTACGAGCAGTACTTC. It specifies CASSLNPTGTYEQYF.

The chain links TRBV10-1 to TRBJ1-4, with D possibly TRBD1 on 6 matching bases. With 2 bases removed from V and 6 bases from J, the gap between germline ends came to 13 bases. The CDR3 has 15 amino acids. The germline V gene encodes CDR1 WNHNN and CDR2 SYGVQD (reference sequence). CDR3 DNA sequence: TGCGCCAGCAGTGAGACAGGGACCGGAGATGAAAAACTGTTTTTT. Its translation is CASSETGTGDEKLFF.

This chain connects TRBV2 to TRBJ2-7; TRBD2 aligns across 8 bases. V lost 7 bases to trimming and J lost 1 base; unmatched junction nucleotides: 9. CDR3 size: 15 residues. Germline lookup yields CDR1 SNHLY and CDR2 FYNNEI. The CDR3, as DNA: TGTGCCAGCAAGGGAGGCGGGGGGCTGTCCTACGAGCAGTACTTC. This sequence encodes CASKGGGGLSYEQYF. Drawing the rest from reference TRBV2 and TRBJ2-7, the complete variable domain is EPEVTQTPSHQVTQMGQEVILRCVPISNHLYFYWYRQILGQKVEFLVSFYNNEISEKSEIFDDQFSVERPDGSNFTLKIRSTKLEDSAMYFCASKGGGGLSYEQYFGPGTRLTVT.

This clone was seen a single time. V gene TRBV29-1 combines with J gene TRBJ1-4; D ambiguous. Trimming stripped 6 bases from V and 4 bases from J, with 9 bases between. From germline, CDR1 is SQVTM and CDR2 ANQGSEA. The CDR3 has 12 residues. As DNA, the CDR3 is TGCAGCGTGGCCGAGTATAATGAAAAACTGTTTTTT. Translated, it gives CSVAEYNEKLFF.

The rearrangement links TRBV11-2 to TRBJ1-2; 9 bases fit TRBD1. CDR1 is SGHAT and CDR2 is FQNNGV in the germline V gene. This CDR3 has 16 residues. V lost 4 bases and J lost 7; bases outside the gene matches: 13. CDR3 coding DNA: TGTGCCAGCAGCTCCTACCGGGACAGGGTAATGGGTGGCTACACCTTC. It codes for CASSSYRDRVMGGYTF. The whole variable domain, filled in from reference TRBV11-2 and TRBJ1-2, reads EAGVAQSPRYKIIEKRQSVAFWCNPISGHATLYWYQQILGQGPKLLIQFQNNGVVDDSQLPKDRFSAERLKGVDSTLKIQPAKLEDSAVYLCASSSYRDRVMGGYTFGSGTRLTVV.

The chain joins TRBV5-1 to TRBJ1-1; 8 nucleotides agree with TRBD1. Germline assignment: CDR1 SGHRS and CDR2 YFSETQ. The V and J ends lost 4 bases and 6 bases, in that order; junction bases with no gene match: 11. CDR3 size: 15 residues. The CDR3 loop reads CASSPESGGASEAFF. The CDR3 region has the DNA TGCGCCAGCAGCCCTGAGTCAGGGGGCGCCTCTGAAGCTTTCTTT.

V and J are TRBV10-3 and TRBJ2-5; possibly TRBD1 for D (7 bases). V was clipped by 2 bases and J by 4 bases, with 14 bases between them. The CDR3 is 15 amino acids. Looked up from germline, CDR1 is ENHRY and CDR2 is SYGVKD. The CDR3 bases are TGTGCCATCAGTGAGGGCAGGGGGGCGCGAGAGACCCAGTACTTC. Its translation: CAISEGRGARETQYF.

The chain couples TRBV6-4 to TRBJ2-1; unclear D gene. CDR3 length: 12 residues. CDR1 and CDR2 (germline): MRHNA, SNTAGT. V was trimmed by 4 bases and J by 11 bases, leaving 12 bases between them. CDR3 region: CASSVFGGKQFF. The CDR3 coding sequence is TGTGCCAGCAGTGTATTTGGTGGGAAGCAGTTCTTC.

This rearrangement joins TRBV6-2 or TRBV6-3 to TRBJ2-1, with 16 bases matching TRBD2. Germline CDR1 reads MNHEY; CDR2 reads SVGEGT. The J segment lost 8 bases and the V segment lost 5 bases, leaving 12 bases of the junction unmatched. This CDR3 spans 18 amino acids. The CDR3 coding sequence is TGTGCCAGCAGTACTGGGACTAGCGGGGGGGCCGGGGGAGATGAGCAGTTCTTC. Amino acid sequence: CASSTGTSGGAGGDEQFF.

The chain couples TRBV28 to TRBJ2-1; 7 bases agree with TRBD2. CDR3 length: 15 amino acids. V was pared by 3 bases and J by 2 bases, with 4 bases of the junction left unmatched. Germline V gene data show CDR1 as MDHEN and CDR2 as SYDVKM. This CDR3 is CASSLSGGTYNEQFF. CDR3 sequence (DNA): TGTGCCAGCAGTTTGTCGGGGGGTACCTACAATGAGCAGTTCTTC.

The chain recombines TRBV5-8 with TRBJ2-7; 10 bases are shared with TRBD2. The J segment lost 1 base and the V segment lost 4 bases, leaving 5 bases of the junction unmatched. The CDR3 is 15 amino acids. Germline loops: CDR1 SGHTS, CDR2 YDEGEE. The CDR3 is CASSPGLADSYEQYF. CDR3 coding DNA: TGTGCCAGCAGCCCCGGACTAGCGGATTCCTACGAGCAGTACTTC.

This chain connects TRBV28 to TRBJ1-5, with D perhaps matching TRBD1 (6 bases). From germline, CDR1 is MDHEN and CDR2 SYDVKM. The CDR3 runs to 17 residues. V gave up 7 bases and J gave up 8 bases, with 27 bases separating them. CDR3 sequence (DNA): TGTGCCAGCACCCGTCTCCGGCGCAGGGGAAGGGGTAAGCCCCAGCATTTT. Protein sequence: CASTRLRRRGRGKPQHF.

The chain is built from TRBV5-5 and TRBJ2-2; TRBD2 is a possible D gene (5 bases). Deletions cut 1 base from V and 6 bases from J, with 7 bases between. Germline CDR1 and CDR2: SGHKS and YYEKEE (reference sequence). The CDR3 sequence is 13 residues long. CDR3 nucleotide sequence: TGTGCCAGCAGCTTGACTAGAGCCGGGGAGCTGTTTTTT. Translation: CASSLTRAGELFF.

The CDR3 nucleotides are TGTGCCACCAGTGATGCGAGCCTACGAGTGGATACGCAGTATTTT. Protein: CATSDASLRVDTQYF. The chain has TRBV24-1 and TRBJ2-3, with D unresolved. This CDR3 is built from 15 residues. V lost 3 bases and J 6 bases, leaving 15 bases between the germline ends. Looked up from germline, CDR1 is KGHDR and CDR2 is SFDVKD.

CDR3 residues: CASSVMFRGGELYEQYF. DNA for the CDR3: TGCGCCAGCAGCGTTATGTTTAGAGGGGGTGAACTTTACGAGCAGTACTTC. The genes are TRBV5-1 and TRBJ2-7, with a tentative D call TRBD1 (6 bases). With 4 bases removed from V and 4 bases from J, the gap between germline ends came to 24 bases. Per the germline V gene, CDR1 is SGHRS and CDR2 is YFSETQ. The CDR3 is made up of 17 amino acids.

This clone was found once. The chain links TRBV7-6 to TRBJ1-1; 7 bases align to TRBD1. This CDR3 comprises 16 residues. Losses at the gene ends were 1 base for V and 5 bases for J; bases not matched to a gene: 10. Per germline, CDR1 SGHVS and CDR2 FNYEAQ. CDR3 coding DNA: TGTGCCAGCAGCTTAGGAGGGGGCGAAGTATGGACTGAAGCTTTCTTT. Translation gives CASSLGGGEVWTEAFF.

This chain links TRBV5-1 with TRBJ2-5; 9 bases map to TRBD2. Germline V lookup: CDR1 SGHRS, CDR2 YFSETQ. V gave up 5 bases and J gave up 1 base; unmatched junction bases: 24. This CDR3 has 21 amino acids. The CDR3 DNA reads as TGCGCCAGCAGTAATCCCATCTCAATCGTCCAAGCGGGGGGTATCCAAGAGACCCAGTACTTC. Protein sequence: CASSNPISIVQAGGIQETQYF.

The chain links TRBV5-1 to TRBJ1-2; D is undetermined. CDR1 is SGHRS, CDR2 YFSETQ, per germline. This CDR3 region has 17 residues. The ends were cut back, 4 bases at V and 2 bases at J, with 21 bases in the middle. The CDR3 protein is CASSISGIESSNYGYTF. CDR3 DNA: TGCGCCAGCAGCATTTCAGGAATAGAGAGTTCGAACTATGGCTACACCTTC.

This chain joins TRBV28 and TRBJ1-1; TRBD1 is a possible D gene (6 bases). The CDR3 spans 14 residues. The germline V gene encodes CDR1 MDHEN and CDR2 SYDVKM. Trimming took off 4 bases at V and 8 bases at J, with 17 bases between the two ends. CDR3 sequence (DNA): TGTGCCAGCAGTTGGGGCAGGGGAGCCTCCGAAGCTTTCTTT. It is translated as CASSWGRGASEAFF.

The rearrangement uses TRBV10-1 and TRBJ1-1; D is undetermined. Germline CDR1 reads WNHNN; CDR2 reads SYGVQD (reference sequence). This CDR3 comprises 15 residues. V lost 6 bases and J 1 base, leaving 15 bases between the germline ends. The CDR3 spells CASSAVSAGNTEAFF. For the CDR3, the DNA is TGCGCCAGCAGCGCGGTGAGCGCCGGGAACACTGAAGCTTTCTTT.

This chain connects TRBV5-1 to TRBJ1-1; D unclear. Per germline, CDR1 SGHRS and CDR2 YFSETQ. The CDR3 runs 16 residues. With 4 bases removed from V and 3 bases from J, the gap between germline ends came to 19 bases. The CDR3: CASSPTSTNKDTEAFF. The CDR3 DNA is TGCGCCAGCAGCCCCACGAGCACAAACAAGGACACTGAAGCTTTCTTT.